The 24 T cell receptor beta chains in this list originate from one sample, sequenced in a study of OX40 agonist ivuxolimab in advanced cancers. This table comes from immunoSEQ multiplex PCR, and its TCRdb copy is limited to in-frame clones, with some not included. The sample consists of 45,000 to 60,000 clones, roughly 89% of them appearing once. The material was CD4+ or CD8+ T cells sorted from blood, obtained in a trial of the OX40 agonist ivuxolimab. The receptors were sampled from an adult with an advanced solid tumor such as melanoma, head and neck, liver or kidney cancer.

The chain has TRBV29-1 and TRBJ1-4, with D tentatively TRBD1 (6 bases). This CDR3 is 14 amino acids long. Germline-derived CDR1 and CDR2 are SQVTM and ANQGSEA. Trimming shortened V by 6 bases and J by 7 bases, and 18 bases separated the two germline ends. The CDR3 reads CSVRGPGGVEKLFF. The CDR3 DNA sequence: TGCAGCGTCAGGGGCCCAGGTGGAGTTGAAAAACTGTTTTTT. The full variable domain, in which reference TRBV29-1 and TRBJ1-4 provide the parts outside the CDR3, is SAVISQKPSRDICQRGTSLTIQCQVDSQVTMMFWYRQQPGQSLTLIATANQGSEATYESGFVIDKFPISRPNLTFSTLTVSNMSPEDSSIYLCSVRGPGGVEKLFFGSGTQLSVL.

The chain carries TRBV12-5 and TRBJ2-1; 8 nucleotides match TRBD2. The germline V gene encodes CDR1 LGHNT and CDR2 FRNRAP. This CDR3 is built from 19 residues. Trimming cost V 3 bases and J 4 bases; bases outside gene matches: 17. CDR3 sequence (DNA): TGTGCTAGTGGTTTTTTATTAACGTTGCGGGGGGTCGTTTACAATGAGCAGTTCTTC. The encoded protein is CASGFLLTLRGVVYNEQFF.

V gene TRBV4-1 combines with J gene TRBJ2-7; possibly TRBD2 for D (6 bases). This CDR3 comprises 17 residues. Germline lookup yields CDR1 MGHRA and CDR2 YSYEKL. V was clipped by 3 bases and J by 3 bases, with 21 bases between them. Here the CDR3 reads CASSHLPPGGASYEQYF. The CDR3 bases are TGCGCCAGCAGCCATCTACCTCCTGGAGGGGCGAGCTACGAGCAGTACTTC.

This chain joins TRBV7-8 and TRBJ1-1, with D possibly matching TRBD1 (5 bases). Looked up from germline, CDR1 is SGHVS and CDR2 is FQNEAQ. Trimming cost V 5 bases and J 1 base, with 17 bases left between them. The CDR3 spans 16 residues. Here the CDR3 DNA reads TGTGCCAGCAGCCCCCGGCCGGGACTAACGAACACTGAAGCTTTCTTT. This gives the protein CASSPRPGLTNTEAFF.

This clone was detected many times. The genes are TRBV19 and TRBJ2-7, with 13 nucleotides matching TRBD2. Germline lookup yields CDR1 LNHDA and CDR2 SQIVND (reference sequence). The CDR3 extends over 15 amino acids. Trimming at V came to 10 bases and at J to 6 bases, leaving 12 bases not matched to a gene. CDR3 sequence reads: CATSRTSGSYAEQYF. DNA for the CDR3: TGTGCCACATCCCGGACTAGCGGGAGCTACGCCGAGCAGTACTTC.

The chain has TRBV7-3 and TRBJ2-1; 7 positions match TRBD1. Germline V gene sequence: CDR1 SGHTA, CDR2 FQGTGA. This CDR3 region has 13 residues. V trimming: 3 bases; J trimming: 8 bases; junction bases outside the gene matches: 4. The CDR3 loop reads CASSFTGVDEQFF. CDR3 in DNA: TGTGCCAGCAGCTTCACAGGGGTCGATGAGCAGTTCTTC.

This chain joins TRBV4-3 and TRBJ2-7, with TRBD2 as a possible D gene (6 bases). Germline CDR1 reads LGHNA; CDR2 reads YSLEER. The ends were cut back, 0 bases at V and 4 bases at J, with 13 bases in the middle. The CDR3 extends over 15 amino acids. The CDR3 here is CASSQESAGRYEQYF. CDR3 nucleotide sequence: TGCGCCAGCAGCCAAGAGTCGGCCGGGAGATACGAGCAGTACTTC.

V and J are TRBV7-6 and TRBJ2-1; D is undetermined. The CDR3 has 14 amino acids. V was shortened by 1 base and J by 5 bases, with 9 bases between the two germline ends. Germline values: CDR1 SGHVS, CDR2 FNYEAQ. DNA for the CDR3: TGTGCCAGCAGCTTAGGAGAGCTCAACAATGAGCAGTTCTTC. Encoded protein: CASSLGELNNEQFF.

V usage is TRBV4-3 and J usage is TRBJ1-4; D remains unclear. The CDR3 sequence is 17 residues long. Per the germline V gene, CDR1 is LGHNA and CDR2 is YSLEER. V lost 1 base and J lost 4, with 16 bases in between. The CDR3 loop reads CASSQAEETALNEKLFF. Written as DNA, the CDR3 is TGCGCCAGCAGCCAAGCAGAAGAAACAGCTCTTAATGAAAAACTGTTTTTT.

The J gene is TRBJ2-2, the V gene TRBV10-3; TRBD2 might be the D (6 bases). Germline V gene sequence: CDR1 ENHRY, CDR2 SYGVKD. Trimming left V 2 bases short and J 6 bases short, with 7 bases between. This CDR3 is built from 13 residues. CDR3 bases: TGTGCCATCAGTGAGCGGGAGCCCGGGGAGCTGTTTTTT. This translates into CAISEREPGELFF.

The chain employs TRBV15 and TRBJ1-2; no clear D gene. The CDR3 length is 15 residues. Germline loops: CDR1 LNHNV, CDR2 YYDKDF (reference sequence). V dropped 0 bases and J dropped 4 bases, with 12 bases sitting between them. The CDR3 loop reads CATSRDLWLRYGYTF. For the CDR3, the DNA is TGTGCCACCAGCAGAGATTTGTGGTTGCGCTATGGCTACACCTTC.

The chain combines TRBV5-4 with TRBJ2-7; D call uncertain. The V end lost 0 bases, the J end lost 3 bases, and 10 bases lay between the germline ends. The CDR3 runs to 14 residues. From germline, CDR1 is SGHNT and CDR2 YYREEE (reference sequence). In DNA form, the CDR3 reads TGTGCCAGCAGCTTGGCCGAGACTCTCTACGAGCAGTACTTC. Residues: CASSLAETLYEQYF.

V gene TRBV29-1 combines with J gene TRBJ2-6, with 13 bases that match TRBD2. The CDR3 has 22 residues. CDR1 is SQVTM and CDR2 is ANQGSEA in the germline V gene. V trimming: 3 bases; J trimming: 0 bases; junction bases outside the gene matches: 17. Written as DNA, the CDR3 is TGCAGCGTTGAGTTCCCTCATACTGGACTAGCGGGAGTCACCTCTGGGGCCAACGTCCTGACTTTC. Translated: CSVEFPHTGLAGVTSGANVLTF.

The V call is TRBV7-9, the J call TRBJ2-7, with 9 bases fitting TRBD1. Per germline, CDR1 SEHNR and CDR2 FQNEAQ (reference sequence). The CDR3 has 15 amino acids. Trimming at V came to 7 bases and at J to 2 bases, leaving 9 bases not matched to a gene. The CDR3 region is CASNKAGTGPYEQYF. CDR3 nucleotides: TGTGCCAGCAACAAAGCGGGGACAGGGCCCTACGAGCAGTACTTC.

The CDR3: CASRATGRETQYF. As DNA, the CDR3 is TGTGCCAGCAGAGCGACAGGGAGGGAGACCCAGTACTTC. V is TRBV5-5 and J is TRBJ2-5, with a tentative D call TRBD1 (7 bases). Germline lookup yields CDR1 SGHKS and CDR2 YYEKEE (reference sequence). V was cut by 5 bases and J by 5 bases, with 13 bases left in between. There are 13 residues in the CDR3.

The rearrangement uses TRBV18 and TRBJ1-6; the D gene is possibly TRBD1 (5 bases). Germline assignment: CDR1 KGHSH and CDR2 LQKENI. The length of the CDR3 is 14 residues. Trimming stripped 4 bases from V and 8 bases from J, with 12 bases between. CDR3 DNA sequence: TGTGCCAGCTCACGAACCGGGGGGGATTCACCCCTCCACTTT. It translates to CASSRTGGDSPLHF.

The CDR3 region is CASSLGDSYTEAFF. DNA of the CDR3: TGCGCCAGCAGCTTGGGGGACAGTTACACTGAAGCTTTCTTT. The chain carries TRBV5-1 and TRBJ1-1; 7 nucleotides match TRBD1. The CDR3 is 14 amino acids. J lost 3 bases, V lost 0 bases, and 2 bases had no gene match. Per germline, CDR1 SGHRS and CDR2 YFSETQ.

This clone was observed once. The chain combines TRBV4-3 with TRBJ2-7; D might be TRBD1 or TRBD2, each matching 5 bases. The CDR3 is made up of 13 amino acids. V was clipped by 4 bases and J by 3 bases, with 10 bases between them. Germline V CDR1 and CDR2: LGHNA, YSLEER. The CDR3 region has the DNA TGCGCCAGCAGCCCGGGGCCCCACTACGAGCAGTACTTC. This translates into CASSPGPHYEQYF.

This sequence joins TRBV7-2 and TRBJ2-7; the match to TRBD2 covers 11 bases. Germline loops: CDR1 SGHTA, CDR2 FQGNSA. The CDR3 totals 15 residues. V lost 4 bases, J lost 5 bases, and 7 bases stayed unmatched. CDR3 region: CASSSGLAAPNEQYF. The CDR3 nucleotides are TGTGCCAGCAGCTCGGGACTAGCGGCACCTAACGAGCAGTACTTC. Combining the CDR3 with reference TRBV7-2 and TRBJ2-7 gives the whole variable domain GAGVSQSPSNKVTEKGKDVELRCDPISGHTALYWYRQSLGQGLEFLIYFQGNSAPDKSGLPSDRFSAERTGGSVSTLTIQRTQQEDSAVYLCASSSGLAAPNEQYFGPGTRLTVT.

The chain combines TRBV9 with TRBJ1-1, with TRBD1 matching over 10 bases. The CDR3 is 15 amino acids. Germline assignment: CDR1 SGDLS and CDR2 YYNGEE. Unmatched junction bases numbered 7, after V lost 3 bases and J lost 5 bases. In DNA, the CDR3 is TGTGCCAGCAGCGGGACAGGGGGAATTGGAACTGAAGCTTTCTTT. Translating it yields CASSGTGGIGTEAFF.

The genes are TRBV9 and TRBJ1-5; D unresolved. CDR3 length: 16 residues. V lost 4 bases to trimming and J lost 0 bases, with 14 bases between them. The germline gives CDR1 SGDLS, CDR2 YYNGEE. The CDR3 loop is CASSPAEGFSNQPQHF. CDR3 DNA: TGTGCCAGCAGCCCAGCGGAGGGCTTTAGCAATCAGCCCCAGCATTTT. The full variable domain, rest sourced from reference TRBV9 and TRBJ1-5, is DSGVTQTPKHLITATGQRVTLRCSPRSGDLSVYWYQQSLDQGLQFLIQYYNGEERAKGNILERFSAQQFPDLHSELNLSSLELGDSALYFCASSPAEGFSNQPQHFGDGTRLSIL.

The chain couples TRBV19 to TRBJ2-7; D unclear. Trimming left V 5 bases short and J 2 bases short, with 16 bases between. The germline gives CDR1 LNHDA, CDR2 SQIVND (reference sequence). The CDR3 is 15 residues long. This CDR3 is CASSWSSLSPYEQYF. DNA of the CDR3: TGTGCCAGTAGTTGGAGTTCACTCTCCCCCTACGAGCAGTACTTC.

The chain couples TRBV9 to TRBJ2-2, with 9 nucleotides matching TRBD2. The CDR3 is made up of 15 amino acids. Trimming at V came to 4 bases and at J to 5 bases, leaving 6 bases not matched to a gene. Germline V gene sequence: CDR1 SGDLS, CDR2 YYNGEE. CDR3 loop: CASSPRLAGTGELFF. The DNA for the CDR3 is TGTGCCAGCAGCCCCCGGCTAGCGGGGACCGGGGAGCTGTTTTTT.

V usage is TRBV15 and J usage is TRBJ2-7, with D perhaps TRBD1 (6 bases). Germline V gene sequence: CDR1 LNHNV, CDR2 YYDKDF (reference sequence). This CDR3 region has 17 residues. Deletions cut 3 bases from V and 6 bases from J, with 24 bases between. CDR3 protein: CATSRGVQGSLSGEQYF. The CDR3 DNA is TGTGCCACCAGCAGGGGGGTACAGGGTTCCCTATCGGGCGAGCAGTACTTC.